This T cell receptor (beta chain) was found in a study of T cells in Graves' hyperthyroidism and ophthalmopathy. Overall study findings and caveats: Separation of ophthalmopathy from stable hyperthyroidism was achieved by a 13 V-J model.

Amplification of TCR beta CDR3 regions was performed using RNA transcripts as template. During a first-round RT-PCR of the TCR CDR3, the HTBI primer set was used. TCRdb itself ran the multiplex PCR reads through MiXCR, one entry per CDR3 protein. There are about 560,000 distinct CDR3 sequences in the sample; approximately 14% occur only once, and approximately 15% lies in the top ten. About this clonotype: What it binds is unknown.

The patients, who ranged from 18 to 65 in age, presented with newly diagnosed hyperthyroidism lasting under 2 months. From more than 9.5 ml of fresh peripheral blood, PBMCs were isolated. Sequenced input: blood. The receptor comes from a woman aged 40 to 50 with Graves' hyperthyroidism.

The CDR3 region is CASKADLNTGELFF. CDR3 coding DNA: TGCGCCAGCAAGGCGGATTTGAACACCGGGGAGCTGTTTTTT. The gene calls are TRBV10-1 and TRBJ2-2, with D unclear. Trimming took off 7 bases at V and 1 base at J, with 10 bases between the two ends. This CDR3 is built from 14 residues. In germline, CDR1 is WNHNN, CDR2 SYGVQD (reference sequence).